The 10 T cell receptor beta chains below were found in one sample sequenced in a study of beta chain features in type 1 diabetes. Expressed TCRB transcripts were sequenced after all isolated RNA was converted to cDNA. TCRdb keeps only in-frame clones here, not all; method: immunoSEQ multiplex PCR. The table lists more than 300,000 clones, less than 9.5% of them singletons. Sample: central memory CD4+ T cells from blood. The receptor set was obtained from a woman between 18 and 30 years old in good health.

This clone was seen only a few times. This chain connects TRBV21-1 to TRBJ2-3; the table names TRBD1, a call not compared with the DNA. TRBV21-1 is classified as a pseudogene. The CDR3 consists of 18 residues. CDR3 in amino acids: CASALGDDRIHLVDTQYF. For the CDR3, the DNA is TGTGCCAGCGCCCTTGGGGACGACAGGATCCATTTAGTAGATACGCAGTATTTT.

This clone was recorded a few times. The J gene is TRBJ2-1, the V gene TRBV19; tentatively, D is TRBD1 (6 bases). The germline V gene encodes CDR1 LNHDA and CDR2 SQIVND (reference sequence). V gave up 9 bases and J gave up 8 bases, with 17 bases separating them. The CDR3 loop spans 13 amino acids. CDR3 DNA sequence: TGTGCCAGCAAATACAGGGTTGGCCATGAGCAGTTCTTC. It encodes CASKYRVGHEQFF.

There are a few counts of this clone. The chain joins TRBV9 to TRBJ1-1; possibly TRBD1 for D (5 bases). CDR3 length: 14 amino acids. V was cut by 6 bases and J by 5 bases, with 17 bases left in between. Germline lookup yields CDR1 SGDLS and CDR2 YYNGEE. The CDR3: CASNVGGLGTEAFF. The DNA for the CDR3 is TGTGCCAGCAACGTGGGGGGTCTTGGGACTGAAGCTTTCTTT. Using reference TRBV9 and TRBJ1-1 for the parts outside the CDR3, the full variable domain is DSGVTQTPKHLITATGQRVTLRCSPRSGDLSVYWYQQSLDQGLQFLIQYYNGEERAKGNILERFSAQQFPDLHSELNLSSLELGDSALYFCASNVGGLGTEAFFGQGTRLTVV.

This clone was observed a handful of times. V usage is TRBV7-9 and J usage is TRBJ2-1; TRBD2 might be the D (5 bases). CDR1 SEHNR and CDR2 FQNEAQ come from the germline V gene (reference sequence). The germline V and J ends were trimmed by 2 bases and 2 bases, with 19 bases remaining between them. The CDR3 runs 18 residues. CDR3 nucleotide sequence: TGTGCCAGCAGCTTATTAATATCTAGCCCTCCTGCCTACAATGAGCAGTTCTTC. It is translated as CASSLLISSPPAYNEQFF.

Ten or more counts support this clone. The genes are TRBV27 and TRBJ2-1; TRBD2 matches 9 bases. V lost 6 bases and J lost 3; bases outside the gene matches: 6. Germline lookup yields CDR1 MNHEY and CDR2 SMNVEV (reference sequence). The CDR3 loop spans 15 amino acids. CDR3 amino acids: CASSISGRGYNEQFF. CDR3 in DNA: TGTGCCAGCAGCATTAGCGGGAGAGGCTACAATGAGCAGTTCTTC.

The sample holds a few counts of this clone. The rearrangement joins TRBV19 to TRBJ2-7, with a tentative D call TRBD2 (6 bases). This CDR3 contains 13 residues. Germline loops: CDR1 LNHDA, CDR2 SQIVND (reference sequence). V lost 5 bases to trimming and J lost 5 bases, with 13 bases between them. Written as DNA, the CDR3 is TGTGCCAGTAGTCAACGACTAGGCCACGAGCAGTACTTC. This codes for CASSQRLGHEQYF.

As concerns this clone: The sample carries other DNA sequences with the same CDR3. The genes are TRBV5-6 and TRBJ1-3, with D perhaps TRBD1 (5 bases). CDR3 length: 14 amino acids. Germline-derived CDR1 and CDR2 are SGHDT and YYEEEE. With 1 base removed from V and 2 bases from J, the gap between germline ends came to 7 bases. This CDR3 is CASSLMGAGNTIYF. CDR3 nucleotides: TGTGCCAGCAGCTTGATGGGGGCTGGAAACACCATATATTTT.

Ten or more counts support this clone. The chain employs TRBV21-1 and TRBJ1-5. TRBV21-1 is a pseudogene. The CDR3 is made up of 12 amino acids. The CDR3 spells CAKEGRTQPQHF. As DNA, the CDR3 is TGTGCTAAGGAGGGCAGGACTCAGCCCCAGCATTTT.

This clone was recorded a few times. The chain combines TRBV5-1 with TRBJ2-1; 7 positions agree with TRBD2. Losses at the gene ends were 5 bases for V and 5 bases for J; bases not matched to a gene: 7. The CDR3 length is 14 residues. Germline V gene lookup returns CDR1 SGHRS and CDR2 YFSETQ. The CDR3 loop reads CASRDPSGNNEQFF. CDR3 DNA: TGCGCCAGCAGGGACCCTAGCGGTAACAATGAGCAGTTCTTC. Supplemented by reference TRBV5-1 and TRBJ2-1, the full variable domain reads KAGVTQTPRYLIKTRGQQVTLSCSPISGHRSVSWYQQTPGQGLQFLFEYFSETQRNKGNFPGRFSGRQFSNSRSEMNVSTLELGDSALYLCASRDPSGNNEQFFGPGTRLTVL.

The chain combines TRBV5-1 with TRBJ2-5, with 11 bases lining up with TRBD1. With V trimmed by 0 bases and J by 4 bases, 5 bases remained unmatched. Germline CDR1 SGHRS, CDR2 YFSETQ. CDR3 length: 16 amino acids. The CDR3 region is CASSLVGDRGLETQYF. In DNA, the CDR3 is TGCGCCAGCAGCTTGGTAGGGGACAGGGGGTTAGAGACCCAGTACTTC.